Below, 8 T cell receptor beta chains from the same sample are listed, as sequenced in a study of blood T cell repertoires in COVID-19. The method was immunoSEQ multiplex PCR; TCRdb's version includes in-frame clones alone and lacks a portion of them. Of about 140,000 clones in the sample, more than 75% were seen once. Sequenced sample: peripheral blood. These receptors originate from an elderly man with acute or convalescent COVID-19.

This clone was observed at least ten times. J is TRBJ2-1 and V is TRBV20-1; no clear D. Germline CDR1 DFQATT, CDR2 SNEGSKA (reference sequence). This CDR3 region has 8 residues. CDR3: CTTTGQFF. CDR3 sequence (DNA): TGCACTACGACGGGGCAGTTCTTC.

This clone was seen only a few times. This chain connects TRBV21-1 to TRBJ1-1; TRBD1 was called by the table and not checked on the DNA. TRBV21-1 is flagged as a pseudogene. This CDR3 region has 16 residues. The CDR3 is CASSKATASMNTEAFF. Here the CDR3 DNA reads TGTGCCAGCAGCAAAGCGACAGCAAGCATGAACACTGAAGCTTTCTTT.

This chain links TRBV5-8 with TRBJ2-3; tentatively, D is TRBD1 (5 bases). Germline V gene data show CDR1 as SGHTS and CDR2 as YDEGEE. This CDR3 is built from 15 residues. V lost 3 bases and J 2 bases, leaving 13 bases between the germline ends. The CDR3 DNA sequence: TGTGCCAGCAGCTATCAGCAGGGCATCACAGATACGCAGTATTTT. Translated: CASSYQQGITDTQYF.

V and J are TRBV7-2 and TRBJ1-1; no clear D gene. The V end lost 4 bases, the J end lost 0 bases, and 6 bases lay between the germline ends. The germline V gene has CDR1 SGHTA and CDR2 FQGNSA. This CDR3 is 13 amino acids long. CDR3 nucleotide sequence: TGTGCCAGCAGCTCAGAAATGAACACTGAAGCTTTCTTT. It translates to CASSSEMNTEAFF.

V gene TRBV18 combines with J gene TRBJ1-4; 9 bases line up with TRBD1. The CDR3 is 16 residues long. Unmatched junction bases numbered 10, after V lost 6 bases and J lost 5 bases. CDR1 is KGHSH, CDR2 LQKENI, per germline. CDR3 coding DNA: TGTGCCAGCTCCCTCAAAGCCGGGACAGGGAATGAAAAACTGTTTTTT. The encoded protein is CASSLKAGTGNEKLFF.

The rearrangement uses TRBV30 and TRBJ2-1; a weak D match, TRBD2 (5 bases). The V end lost 0 bases, the J end lost 7 bases, and 13 bases lay between the germline ends. Germline V gives CDR1 GTSNPN, CDR2 SVGIG (reference sequence). The CDR3 runs to 14 residues. CDR3 amino acids: CAWSVGEITNEQFF. The CDR3 nucleotides are TGTGCCTGGAGTGTCGGGGAAATAACGAATGAGCAGTTCTTC.

This clone was observed a few times. Written as DNA, the CDR3 is TGTGCCAGCAATCCCGCAACTAATGAAAAACTGTTTTTT. Translating gives CASNPATNEKLFF. The rearrangement links TRBV28 to TRBJ1-4, with D hard to call. Per germline, CDR1 MDHEN and CDR2 SYDVKM. This CDR3 is 13 amino acids long. V was cut by 7 bases and J by 0 bases, with 6 bases left in between.

CDR3 nucleotide sequence: TGTGCCACCAGCAGAGCTCGGGGGATAGGAAACACCATATATTTT. Translation gives CATSRARGIGNTIYF. The J gene is TRBJ1-3, the V gene TRBV15; tentative D call: TRBD1 (5 bases). Germline V gives CDR1 LNHNV, CDR2 YYDKDF (reference sequence). The CDR3 covers 15 residues. Trimming cost V 1 base and J 4 bases, with 11 bases left between them.